These 27 T cell receptor beta chains share one sample of origin, sequenced in a study of blood T cell repertoires in COVID-19 (dated by TCRdb to about 2020). Library method: the immunoSEQ multiplex PCR assay. The source is immuneACCESS, and TCRdb retained only in-frame sequences with V and J called. Part of the clones is not carried over; for the studies checked, unresolved V genes explain less than half of this, and the remainder is unexplained. The sample table records about 120,000 clones; nearly 90% of these occur just once. The ten largest clonotypes hold approximately 4.8% of the sample. The sample comprised peripheral blood. The receptors originated from a human donor in a cohort sampled during active COVID-19.

This chain links TRBV18 with TRBJ2-5, with D possibly being TRBD2 (5 bases). The V gene lost 3 bases and the J gene lost 3 bases, with 11 bases spanning the gap. Per germline, CDR1 KGHSH and CDR2 LQKENI. The CDR3 is made up of 14 amino acids. The CDR3 reads CASSPRSSKETQYF. In nucleotides, the CDR3 is TGTGCCAGCTCACCGCGGTCTAGCAAAGAGACCCAGTACTTC.

The chain joins TRBV20-1 to TRBJ2-5, with TRBD2 as a possible D gene (6 bases). The germline gives CDR1 DFQATT, CDR2 SNEGSKA (reference sequence). The CDR3 covers 11 residues. The CDR3 loop reads CTGGLQETQYF. The CDR3 nucleotides are TGCACCGGGGGTCTCCAAGAGACCCAGTACTTC.

This chain connects TRBV5-5 to TRBJ1-1; TRBD1 agrees at 9 bases. From germline, CDR1 is SGHKS and CDR2 YYEKEE (reference sequence). Trimming cost V 4 bases and J 11 bases; bases outside gene matches: 12. CDR3 length: 14 residues. CDR3 DNA: TGTGCCAGCAGCGCCCGGACAGGGGAATTTGCGGCTTTCTTT. Amino acid sequence: CASSARTGEFAAFF.

This chain connects TRBV24-1 to TRBJ2-2, with 8 nucleotides matching TRBD1. Germline CDR1 and CDR2: KGHDR and SFDVKD. After removal of 0 bases from V and 1 base from J, the junction contained 9 bases not matched to a gene. The CDR3 is 19 amino acids. CDR3 protein: CATSDLWTGNSVNTGELFF. The CDR3 nucleotides read TGTGCCACCAGTGATTTGTGGACAGGGAACTCCGTGAACACCGGGGAGCTGTTTTTT.

V and J are TRBV7-9 and TRBJ2-7, with 7 bases lining up with TRBD1. V lost 5 bases to trimming and J lost 6 bases; unmatched junction nucleotides: 4. The CDR3 is made up of 12 amino acids. The germline CDR1 and CDR2 sequences are SEHNR and FQNEAQ (reference sequence). The CDR3 sequence: CASSRDSPEQYF. CDR3 DNA sequence: TGTGCCAGCAGCCGGGACAGTCCCGAGCAGTACTTC.

This rearrangement joins TRBV11-1 to TRBJ2-7; 8 bases line up with TRBD1. V gave up 4 bases and J gave up 2 bases; unmatched junction bases: 4. The CDR3 is made up of 14 amino acids. In germline, CDR1 is SGHAT, CDR2 FQDESV (reference sequence). The CDR3: CASSYRQGPYEQYF. CDR3 coding DNA: TGTGCCAGCAGCTACCGACAGGGGCCCTACGAGCAGTACTTC.

The rearrangement joins TRBV3-1 (or the pseudogene TRBV3-2) to TRBJ2-5; tentative D call: TRBD1 (6 bases). The V and J ends lost 1 base and 5 bases respectively, with 8 bases between them. This CDR3 spans 13 amino acids. Germline assignment: CDR1 LGHDT and CDR2 YNNKEL (reference sequence). The CDR3 is CASSQVQGETQYF. The CDR3 DNA reads TGTGCCAGCAGCCAAGTACAGGGTGAGACCCAGTACTTC.

In DNA, the CDR3 is TGTGCCAGCAGCCAAGGGGAGGGCCTTCCCTACGAGCAGTACTTC. Translating it yields CASSQGEGLPYEQYF. The genes are TRBV3-1 (or the pseudogene TRBV3-2) and TRBJ2-7, with 7 bases matching TRBD2. V lost 1 base and J lost 2; bases outside the gene matches: 5. Germline V gene data show CDR1 as LGHDT and CDR2 as YNNKEL (reference sequence). The CDR3 is 15 amino acids.

This CDR3 is CATSRGTGREKLFF. The CDR3 DNA is TGTGCCACCAGCAGAGGGACAGGGAGGGAAAAACTGTTTTTT. The chain combines TRBV15 with TRBJ1-4, with 8 bases matching TRBD1. The J segment lost 8 bases and the V segment lost 1 base, leaving 3 bases of the junction unmatched. The CDR3 runs to 14 residues. Germline-derived CDR1 and CDR2 are LNHNV and YYDKDF (reference sequence). The variable domain in full, completed from reference TRBV15 and TRBJ1-4, reads DAMVIQNPRYQVTQFGKPVTLSCSQTLNHNVMYWYQQKSSQAPKLLFHYYDKDFNNEADTPDNFQSRRPNTSFCFLDIRSPGLGDTAMYLCATSRGTGREKLFFGSGTQLSVL.

The V call is TRBV6-5, the J call TRBJ2-7; TRBD1 agrees at 8 bases. This CDR3 is built from 12 residues. Germline trimming cut 6 bases from V and 4 bases from J; bases unmatched to any gene: 2. CDR1 and CDR2 (germline): MNHEY, SVGAGI. Written as DNA, the CDR3 is TGTGCCAGCAGCCACAGGGGGTACGAGCAGTACTTC. Its translation: CASSHRGYEQYF.

This chain uses TRBV5-1 with TRBJ1-2; D possibly corresponds to TRBD1 (6 bases). CDR1 SGHRS and CDR2 YFSETQ come from the germline V gene. V gave up 6 bases and J gave up 4 bases, with 13 bases separating them. The CDR3 extends over 13 amino acids. CDR3 bases: TGCGCCAGCACCCCGGGGACATCCTATGGCTACACCTTC. It is translated as CASTPGTSYGYTF.

The J gene is TRBJ2-1, the V gene TRBV7-9; possibly TRBD1 for D (5 bases). The CDR3 has 18 amino acids. The V end lost 3 bases, the J end lost 0 bases, and 18 bases lay between the germline ends. The germline gives CDR1 SEHNR, CDR2 FQNEAQ (reference sequence). This chain's CDR3 is CASSLGLVWTHSYNEQFF. The CDR3 coding sequence is TGTGCCAGCAGCTTGGGGCTAGTGTGGACGCACTCCTACAATGAGCAGTTCTTC.

The CDR3 loop reads CASSSGLAGPYNEQFF. The CDR3 DNA sequence: TGTGCCAGCAGTTCAGGACTAGCGGGACCGTACAATGAGCAGTTCTTC. This chain joins TRBV6-6 and TRBJ2-1; 12 nucleotides match TRBD2. This CDR3 is built from 16 residues. Germline CDR1 MNHNY, CDR2 SVGAGI (reference sequence). V gave up 4 bases and J gave up 4 bases; unmatched junction bases: 5.

The gene calls are TRBV12-2 and TRBJ2-7; the table's D call, TRBD1, has no DNA check behind it. TRBV12-2 is labeled a pseudogene. The CDR3 has 14 residues. The CDR3 coding sequence is TGTGCAAGTCGCGTCCTTGACAAAGCCTACGAGCAGTACTTC. Its protein product is CASRVLDKAYEQYF.

The chain recombines TRBV4-2 with TRBJ2-7, with TRBD2 matching over 8 bases. In germline, CDR1 is LGHNA, CDR2 YNFKEQ. V lost 0 bases to trimming and J lost 3 bases; unmatched junction nucleotides: 4. The CDR3 length is 15 residues. The CDR3 loop is CASSQESAGGYEQYF. CDR3 nucleotides: TGTGCCAGCAGCCAAGAGTCGGCGGGGGGCTACGAGCAGTACTTC.

The DNA of the CDR3 is TGTGCCAGCAGTCTCGGACAGGCCTATGGCTACACCTTC. This encodes CASSLGQAYGYTF. The rearrangement joins TRBV6-6 to TRBJ1-2, with TRBD1 identical over 7 bases. This CDR3 contains 13 residues. Trimming at V came to 5 bases and at J to 4 bases, leaving 4 bases not matched to a gene. Germline V gene sequence: CDR1 MNHNY, CDR2 SVGAGI (reference sequence).

The chain uses TRBV6-2 or TRBV6-3 and TRBJ2-3; the match to TRBD1 covers 7 bases. CDR3 length equals 15 residues. Germline V lookup: CDR1 MNHEY, CDR2 SVGEGT. J was trimmed by 3 bases and V by 6 bases; bases with no gene match: 9. The CDR3 DNA is TGTGCCAGCAGCCGAACAGGGGACACGACAGATACGCAGTATTTT. Protein sequence: CASSRTGDTTDTQYF.

The CDR3 protein is CASSAQGTMLMEKLFF. The CDR3 coding sequence is TGTGCCAGCAGCGCACAGGGTACGATGTTAATGGAAAAACTGTTTTTT. The chain employs TRBV28 and TRBJ1-4, with a tentative D call TRBD1 (6 bases). The V and J ends lost 6 bases and 8 bases respectively, with 22 bases between them. CDR3 length: 16 residues. Germline assignment: CDR1 MDHEN and CDR2 SYDVKM.

The chain is built from TRBV11-2 and TRBJ2-3, with D possibly TRBD2 on 5 matching bases. Germline loops: CDR1 SGHAT, CDR2 FQNNGV. There are 14 residues in the CDR3. V lost 7 bases, J lost 2 bases, and 13 bases lay in between. The CDR3 here is CASTSTVSTDTQYF. The CDR3 nucleotides are TGTGCCAGCACTAGCACGGTGTCCACAGATACGCAGTATTTT.

V gene TRBV5-5 combines with J gene TRBJ2-1, with a possible D match to TRBD1 (6 bases). V was shortened by 2 bases and J by 9 bases, with 21 bases between the two germline ends. Germline V gene sequence: CDR1 SGHKS, CDR2 YYEKEE (reference sequence). This CDR3 is 16 amino acids long. In DNA form, the CDR3 reads TGTGCCAGCAGCTTTTTCCGGGACAAGGGTCGGGGTGAGCAGTTCTTC. Its translation: CASSFFRDKGRGEQFF. Full variable domain (outside the CDR3, taken from reference TRBV5-5 and TRBJ2-1): DAGVTQSPTHLIKTRGQQVTLRCSPISGHKSVSWYQQVLGQGPQFIFQYYEKEERGRGNFPDRFSARQFPNYSSELNVNALLLGDSALYLCASSFFRDKGRGEQFFGPGTRLTVL.

The chain is built from TRBV12-5 and TRBJ1-6; D unclear. The CDR3 contains 16 residues. Deletions cut 6 bases from V and 0 bases from J, with 12 bases between. Germline V CDR1 and CDR2: LGHNT, FRNRAP. CDR3 nucleotide sequence: TGTGCTAGTGGACCTACACCTAGCTCCTATAATTCACCCCTCCACTTT. Encoded protein: CASGPTPSSYNSPLHF.

This chain uses TRBV11-2 with TRBJ2-7, with 10 bases that match TRBD2. This CDR3 has 15 amino acids. The germline CDR1 and CDR2 sequences are SGHAT and FQNNGV. With V trimmed by 6 bases and J by 2 bases, 7 bases remained unmatched. The CDR3 DNA sequence: TGTGCCAGCAGTAAAATGACTAGCGGGCCCTACGAGCAGTACTTC. Translation: CASSKMTSGPYEQYF.

V and J are TRBV6-5 and TRBJ2-2; TRBD2 might be the D (6 bases). CDR1 and CDR2 from the germline V gene are MNHEY and SVGAGI. V lost 7 bases and J lost 2, with 14 bases in between. CDR3 length equals 15 residues. For the CDR3, the DNA is TGTGCCAGCAAACCCGGGACTCCTAACACCGGGGAGCTGTTTTTT. Translating gives CASKPGTPNTGELFF.

The CDR3 region is CASSWVAGGPNEQFF. The CDR3 DNA sequence: TGTGCCAGCAGTTGGGTAGCGGGGGGGCCCAATGAGCAGTTCTTC. The rearrangement joins TRBV2 to TRBJ2-1; TRBD2 matches 11 bases. Germline V gene lookup returns CDR1 SNHLY and CDR2 FYNNEI. The CDR3 runs to 15 residues. The junction had 6 bases not matched to a gene; V was cut back by 5 bases and J by 6 bases.

The rearrangement joins TRBV5-8 to TRBJ2-2; weak D call: TRBD1 (5 bases). The V end lost 0 bases, the J end lost 10 bases, and 13 bases lay between the germline ends. Germline loops: CDR1 SGHTS, CDR2 YDEGEE. The CDR3 length is 14 residues. The CDR3 sequence is CASSLASRTQELFF. In nucleotides, the CDR3 is TGTGCCAGCAGCTTGGCCTCGAGGACACAGGAGCTGTTTTTT. Together with reference TRBV5-8 and TRBJ2-2, the CDR3 gives the full variable domain: EAGVTQSPTHLIKTRGQQATLRCSPISGHTSVYWYQQALGLGLQFLLWYDEGEERNRGNFPPRFSGRQFPNYSSELNVNALELEDSALYLCASSLASRTQELFFGEGSRLTVL.

The chain is built from TRBV20-1 and TRBJ1-5, with 8 bases matching TRBD1. This CDR3 region has 11 residues. Germline CDR1 reads DFQATT; CDR2 reads SNEGSKA (reference sequence). Trimming at V came to 6 bases and at J to 5 bases, leaving 0 bases not matched to a gene. In DNA form, the CDR3 reads TGCAGTGCGGGACAGGATCAGCCCCAGCATTTT. Translating it yields CSAGQDQPQHF.

The chain combines TRBV7-8 with TRBJ2-7; D unresolved. CDR3 length: 11 residues. The germline V and J ends were trimmed by 4 bases and 2 bases, with 3 bases remaining between them. The V gene's germline CDR1 is SGHVS and CDR2 FQNEAQ. The CDR3 spells CASSSAYEQYF. The CDR3 bases are TGTGCCAGCAGCTCGGCCTACGAGCAGTACTTC.